These 8 T cell receptor beta chains originate from one sample sequenced in a study of CD8+ T cells in alopecia areata. As to treatment: oral pan-JAK inhibitor, 5-10 mg twice daily. The sequencing template was cDNA reverse transcribed from extracted RNA. The assay was immunoSEQ multiplex PCR, and TCRdb's table has in-frame clones only and misses some. The data hold fewer than 110,000 clones, with 84% observed a single time. The sample here was CD8+ T cells sorted from blood, taken at week 24, from a patient treated with tofacitinib. The receptors were gathered from a human donor with alopecia areata.

In its sample, this clone was seen once. This chain connects TRBV7-9 to TRBJ2-3; 9 bases match TRBD1. Germline CDR1 and CDR2: SEHNR and FQNEAQ (reference sequence). CDR3 length: 14 residues. V lost 5 bases to trimming and J lost 5 bases; unmatched junction nucleotides: 5. The CDR3 coding sequence is TGTGCCAGCAGCCTTTGGACAGGGGAAGATACGCAGTATTTT. Amino acids: CASSLWTGEDTQYF.

This clone was detected once. The CDR3 sequence is CASSELGQGARETQYF. CDR3 DNA sequence: TGTGCCAGCAGTGAATTAGGACAGGGGGCGCGGGAGACCCAGTACTTC. V gene TRBV2 combines with J gene TRBJ2-5, with 11 bases lining up with TRBD1. Germline CDR1 and CDR2: SNHLY and FYNNEI. The junction had 7 bases not matched to a gene; V was cut back by 2 bases and J by 5 bases. The CDR3 sequence is 16 residues long.

The V call is TRBV2, the J call TRBJ2-1; a possible D gene is TRBD1 (6 bases). V lost 8 bases and J lost 5, with 10 bases in between. Germline V lookup: CDR1 SNHLY, CDR2 FYNNEI. This CDR3 comprises 12 residues. The DNA for the CDR3 is TGTGCCAGCCAGGGGTTAAACAATGAGCAGTTCTTC. This gives the protein CASQGLNNEQFF.

This rearrangement joins TRBV15 to TRBJ2-5; D possibly matches TRBD1 or TRBD2 (5 bases each). The J call is doubtful: the DNA matches TRBJ2-7 better. This CDR3 comprises 15 residues. Germline assignment: CDR1 LNHNV and CDR2 YYDKDF (reference sequence). CDR3 residues: CATSRTSGSSYEQYF. Written as DNA, the CDR3 is TGTGCCACCAGCAGAACCTCAGGGAGCTCCTACGAGCAGTACTTC.

The rearrangement joins TRBV5-1 to TRBJ2-3; D call uncertain. The CDR3 spans 15 residues. Germline V lookup: CDR1 SGHRS, CDR2 YFSETQ. V shed 4 bases and J shed 1 base, with 13 bases lying between them. CDR3 coding DNA: TGCGCCAGCAGCCCTGGACGGCCGGGCACAGATACGCAGTATTTT. This codes for CASSPGRPGTDTQYF.

V usage is TRBV7-8 and J usage is TRBJ1-1; D remains unclear. The V and J ends lost 3 bases and 4 bases respectively, with 21 bases between them. Germline CDR1 and CDR2: SGHVS and FQNEAQ. The CDR3 is made up of 17 amino acids. In nucleotides, the CDR3 is TGTGCCAGCAGCTTTACTGACGCTTTGTCCGCGGTCACTGAAGCTTTCTTT. This sequence encodes CASSFTDALSAVTEAFF. Looking up the rest from reference TRBV7-8 and TRBJ1-1 gives the full variable domain: GAGVSQSPRYKVAKRGQDVALRCDPISGHVSLFWYQQALGQGPEFLTYFQNEAQLDKSGLPSDRFFAERPEGSVSTLKIQRTQQEDSAVYLCASSFTDALSAVTEAFFGQGTRLTVV.

The gene calls are TRBV5-6 and TRBJ2-7, with D possibly TRBD2 on 6 matching bases. CDR3 length equals 15 residues. The V and J ends lost 4 bases and 3 bases respectively, with 17 bases between them. Germline CDR1 is SGHDT and CDR2 is YYEEEE. Written as DNA, the CDR3 is TGTGCCAGCAGCCCCTGGGGGGAACTCTTCTACGAGCAGTACTTC. It specifies CASSPWGELFYEQYF. Full variable domain (missing parts from reference TRBV5-6 and TRBJ2-7): DAGVTQSPTHLIKTRGQQVTLRCSPKSGHDTVSWYQQALGQGPQFIFQYYEEEERQRGNFPDRFSGHQFPNYSSELNVNALLLGDSALYLCASSPWGELFYEQYFGPGTRLTVT.

The chain joins TRBV6-5 to TRBJ1-2, with D maybe TRBD1 (5 bases). This CDR3 has 14 residues. In germline, CDR1 is MNHEY, CDR2 SVGAGI. V gave up 4 bases and J gave up 7 bases, with 16 bases separating them. The CDR3 loop reads CASSSSGKSFGYTF. CDR3 sequence (DNA): TGTGCCAGCAGTTCCTCAGGGAAATCGTTTGGCTACACCTTC.